The rows below give T cell receptor beta chains drawn from one sample of a study of T cell changes during pregnancy in multiple sclerosis. The table came from immunoSEQ multiplex PCR; TCRdb's copy has only in-frame clones and leaves some out. The sample lists some 42,000 clones, 93% occurring once. Specimen: CD4+ T cells from peripheral blood mononuclear cells, collected in the third trimester of pregnancy. Receptor source: a female donor with multiple sclerosis, enrolled in a pregnancy study. Both conserved end residues are part of each CDR3. A D gene is named only where the DNA matches it firmly. Size values are once, few and many counts, or a class for expanded clones, and some rows have none.

clone size,J gene,CDR3 length,D gene,V gene,CDR3 DNA,CDR3 protein
.,TRBJ2-2,12,.,TRBV30,TGTGCCCGACAGGTATCGGCCGGGGAGCTGTTTTTT,CARQVSAGELFF
.,TRBJ2-1,15,.,TRBV18,TGTGCCAGCTCACCTATCCTAGGAGGGCACAATGAGCAGTTCTTC,CASSPILGGHNEQFF
once,TRBJ1-6,16,.,TRBV6-5,TGTGCCAGCAGTTACGGACAGAGCTCCTATAATTCACCCCTCCACTTT,CASSYGQSSYNSPLHF
.,TRBJ2-2,13,TRBD1,TRBV28,TGTGCCAGCAACCCGGGACAGACCGGGGAGCTGTTTTTT,CASNPGQTGELFF
.,TRBJ2-3,12,.,TRBV6-6,TGTGCCAGCAGTTCCAGCGGAGATACGCAGTATTTT,CASSSSGDTQYF
.,TRBJ1-2,16,TRBD1,TRBV5-6,TGTGCCAGAGGGGGGGAGGGGGACAGGGTCTTTTTTGGCTACACCTTC,CARGGEGDRVFFGYTF
.,TRBJ1-1,12,.,TRBV10-3,TGTGCCATCTCAGGCACAAACACTGAAGCTTTCTTT,CAISGTNTEAFF
.,TRBJ2-1,13,TRBD2,TRBV7-9,TGTGCCAGCCTCGCGGGAGGGCCCGGAGAGCAGTTCTTC,CASLAGGPGEQFF
.,TRBJ1-2,15,.,TRBV4-3,TGCGCCAGCAGCCAAGATTGGGGGGAGGACTATGGCTACACCTTC,CASSQDWGEDYGYTF
.,TRBJ2-1,13,.,TRBV7-9,TGTGCCAGCGCACTCCGAACCTACAATGAGCAGTTCTTC,CASALRTYNEQFF
.,TRBJ2-2,14,.,TRBV4-1,TGCGCCAGCAGAAGGGGCTTGAACACCGGGGAGCTGTTTTTT,CASRRGLNTGELFF
.,TRBJ2-7,14,TRBD2,TRBV7-2,TGTGCCAGCAGCTTAGTATGGGGCGGGGGGGAGCAGTACTTC,CASSLVWGGGEQYF
.,TRBJ2-2,15,.,TRBV2,TGTGCCAGCTCGCAGGTCTCTGCTAACACCGGGGAGCTGTTTTTT,CASSQVSANTGELFF
.,TRBJ1-2,13,.,TRBV5-1,TGCGCCAGCAGCTTGGGTGAGGGCTATGGCTACACCTTC,CASSLGEGYGYTF
.,TRBJ2-1,15,.,TRBV19,TGTGCCAGTAGTATGATGAGTGGGGCGGAGGGTGAGCAGTTCTTC,CASSMMSGAEGEQFF
.,TRBJ2-1,16,.,TRBV4-2,TGTGCCAGCAGCAAGAGGGCAGATACGGGCTTTGATGAGCAGTTCTTC,CASSKRADTGFDEQFF
.,TRBJ2-7,14,.,TRBV6-1,TGTGCCAGCAGTGCAGGGCTTAATCAGGACGAGCAGTACTTC,CASSAGLNQDEQYF
once,TRBJ2-1,15,.,TRBV7-9,TGTGCCAGCAGCTCCCCGGGGAGCTCCTACAATGAGCAGTTCTTC,CASSSPGSSYNEQFF
.,TRBJ1-2,13,.,TRBV6-5,TGTGCCAGCTCCCTAGAGGCGCGGGGTGGCTACACCTTC,CASSLEARGGYTF
.,TRBJ2-7,13,.,TRBV12-5,TGTGCTAGTGGTTTTCGGAACGGAGGCGAGCAGTACTTC,CASGFRNGGEQYF
.,TRBJ1-4,15,.,TRBV9,TGTGCCAGCAGCCCCGGGGAGGGGTGGAATGAAAAACTGTTTTTT,CASSPGEGWNEKLFF
.,TRBJ2-7,11,TRBD2,TRBV20-1,TGCAGTGCGGGGGGGTCCTACGAGCAGTACTTC,CSAGGSYEQYF
.,TRBJ2-7,15,TRBD2,TRBV19,TGTGCCAGTAGTACTAGCGGGAGTTCATCCTACGAGCAGTACTTC,CASSTSGSSSYEQYF
.,TRBJ2-3,15,.,TRBV7-7,TGTGCCAGCAGCCCCGGTCAGGGAAGAGAATATACGCAGTATTTT,CASSPGQGREYTQYF
.,TRBJ2-6,14,.,TRBV28,TGTGCCAGCAGCCAGTTGTATGGGGCCAACGTCCTGACTTTC,CASSQLYGANVLTF
.,TRBJ1-1,14,.,TRBV5-5,TGTGCCAGCAGCTTGGCCACTGTGAACACTGAAGCTTTCTTT,CASSLATVNTEAFF
.,TRBJ2-3,20,TRBD2,TRBV5-1,TGCGCCAGCAGCTTGAGAACTAGCGGGGGGGTTTCTGTTCCCACAGATACGCAGTATTTT,CASSLRTSGGVSVPTDTQYF
.,TRBJ1-1,14,.,TRBV19,TGTGCCAGTAGTCGGGTGAGGGTGAACACTGAAGCTTTCTTT,CASSRVRVNTEAFF
.,TRBJ1-1,15,.,TRBV6-1,TGTGCCAGCAGTGAACCGGCTCAGGGGAACACTGAAGCTTTCTTT,CASSEPAQGNTEAFF
.,TRBJ2-3,15,TRBD2,TRBV7-6,TGTGCCAGCAGCTTATCGAGCGGGAGTACGAATACGCAGTATTTT,CASSLSSGSTNTQYF
.,TRBJ1-2,14,TRBD1,TRBV15,TGTGCCACCAGCAGAGGGGACAGGGACTATGGCTACACCTTC,CATSRGDRDYGYTF
.,TRBJ1-2,13,TRBD1,TRBV7-3,TGTGCCAGCAGTTCGGGACAGGGCGTTGGCTACACCTTC,CASSSGQGVGYTF
.,TRBJ2-7,14,TRBD2,TRBV15,TGTGCCACCAGCAGAGAGGGGGGGGGCTACGAGCAGTACTTC,CATSREGGGYEQYF
.,TRBJ2-1,14,TRBD2,TRBV7-2,TGTGCCAGCAGCTTGGGCGGGGGTGACAATGAGCAGTTCTTC,CASSLGGGDNEQFF
.,TRBJ1-2,16,.,TRBV5-4,TGTGCCAGCAGCCTATACGACAGTTACCTAAACTATGGCTACACCTTC,CASSLYDSYLNYGYTF
once,TRBJ2-5,13,.,TRBV19,TGTGCCAGTGCGGGTCCCCGACAAGAGACCCAGTACTTC,CASAGPRQETQYF
.,TRBJ2-5,17,TRBD2,TRBV5-1,TGCGCCAGCACCCACGGAGGCCAACTAGCAGCGGGGGAGACCCAGTACTTC,CASTHGGQLAAGETQYF
.,TRBJ2-7,14,TRBD1,TRBV6-5,TGTGCCAGCAAAAGGGGGACAGGGACCTACGAGCAGTACTTC,CASKRGTGTYEQYF
.,TRBJ2-7,13,TRBD2,TRBV28,TGTGCCAGCAGTTCGACTAGCATCTACGAGCAGTACTTC,CASSSTSIYEQYF
.,TRBJ1-5,15,TRBD1,TRBV19,TGTGCCAGTCGTGACGTTGGGACAGGGCATCAGCCCCAGCATTTT,CASRDVGTGHQPQHF
few,TRBJ1-1,14,.,TRBV9,TGTGCCAGCAGCGTCGGGGGGGCAGGAACTGAAGCTTTCTTT,CASSVGGAGTEAFF
.,TRBJ2-7,12,.,TRBV10-2,TGCGCCAGCAGTGAACAGGTCAACGAGCAGTACTTC,CASSEQVNEQYF
.,TRBJ2-7,12,.,TRBV10-1,TGCGCCAGCAGTGAGAGCCTTTACGAGCAGTACTTC,CASSESLYEQYF
.,TRBJ1-4,15,.,TRBV7-8,TGTGCCAGCAGCTTAGACGGCGGAACTAATGAAAAACTGTTTTTT,CASSLDGGTNEKLFF
.,TRBJ1-6,17,.,TRBV5-1,TGCGCCAGCAGCTTGGATCTAACGAGCTCCTATAATTCACCCCTCCACTTT,CASSLDLTSSYNSPLHF
.,TRBJ2-5,16,.,TRBV7-6,TGTGCCAGCAGCGTTGAGGCGGGGCGGCGCAAGGAGACCCAGTACTTC,CASSVEAGRRKETQYF
medium-sized,TRBJ1-1,11,.,TRBV20-1,TGCAGCGCCAGAAGACTTTCTGAAGCTTTCTTT,CSARRLSEAFF
.,TRBJ2-4,17,.,TRBV10-2,TGCGCCAGCAGTGAGTCGCCAGGTGGAGGAGCCAAAAACATTCAGTACTTC,CASSESPGGGAKNIQYF